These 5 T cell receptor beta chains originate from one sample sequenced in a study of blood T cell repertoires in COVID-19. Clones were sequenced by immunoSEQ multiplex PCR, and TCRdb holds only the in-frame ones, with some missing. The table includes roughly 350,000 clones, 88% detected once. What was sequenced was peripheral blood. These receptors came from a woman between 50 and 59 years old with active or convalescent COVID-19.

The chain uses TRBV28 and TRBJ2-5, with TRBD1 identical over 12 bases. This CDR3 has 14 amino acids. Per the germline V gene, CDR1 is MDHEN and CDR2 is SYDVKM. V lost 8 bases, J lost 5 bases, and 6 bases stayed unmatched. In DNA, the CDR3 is TGTGCCAGCGGGGGGACAGGGGGCGCGGAGACCCAGTACTTC. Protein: CASGGTGGAETQYF.

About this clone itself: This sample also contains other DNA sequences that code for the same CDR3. The CDR3 is CASSYSTSGSYEQYF. In DNA form, the CDR3 reads TGTGCCAGCAGTTACTCGACTAGCGGCTCCTACGAGCAGTACTTC. The genes are TRBV6-5 and TRBJ2-7; 9 bases map to TRBD2. Trimming cost V 0 bases and J 0 bases; bases outside gene matches: 0. The V gene's germline CDR1 is MNHEY and CDR2 SVGAGI. The CDR3 extends over 15 amino acids.

CDR3 loop: CASSGRTEINSPLHF. The CDR3 DNA follows: TGTGCCAGCAGCGGTCGGACAGAAATAAATTCACCCCTCCACTTT. The chain combines TRBV7-2 with TRBJ1-6, with D maybe TRBD1 (6 bases). This CDR3 has 15 residues. V gave up 5 bases and J gave up 7 bases, with 15 bases separating them. The germline CDR1 and CDR2 sequences are SGHTA and FQGNSA.

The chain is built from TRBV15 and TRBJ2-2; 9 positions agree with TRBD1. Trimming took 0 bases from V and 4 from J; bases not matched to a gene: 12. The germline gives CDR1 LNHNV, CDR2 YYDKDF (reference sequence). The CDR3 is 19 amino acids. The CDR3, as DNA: TGTGCCACCAGCAGAGATCCCTGGGCCGGGACAGGGAGCACCGGGGAGCTGTTTTTT. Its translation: CATSRDPWAGTGSTGELFF.

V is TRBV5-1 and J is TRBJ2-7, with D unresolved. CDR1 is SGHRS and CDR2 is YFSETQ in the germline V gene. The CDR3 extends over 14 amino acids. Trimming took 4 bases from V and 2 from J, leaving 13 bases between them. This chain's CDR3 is CASSNLDSPYEQYF. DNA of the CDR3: TGCGCCAGCAGCAATCTAGATTCTCCCTACGAGCAGTACTTC.